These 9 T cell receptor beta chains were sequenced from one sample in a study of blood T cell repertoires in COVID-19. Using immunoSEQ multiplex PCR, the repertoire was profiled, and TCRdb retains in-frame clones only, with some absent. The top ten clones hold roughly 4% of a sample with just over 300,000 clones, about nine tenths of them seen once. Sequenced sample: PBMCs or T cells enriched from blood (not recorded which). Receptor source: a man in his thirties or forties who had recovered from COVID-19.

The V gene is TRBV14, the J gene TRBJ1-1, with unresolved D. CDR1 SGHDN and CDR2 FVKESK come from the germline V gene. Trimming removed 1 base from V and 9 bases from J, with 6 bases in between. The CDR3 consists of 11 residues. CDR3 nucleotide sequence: TGTGCCAGCAGCCAAGGGGCCCAAGCTTTCTTT. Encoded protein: CASSQGAQAFF.

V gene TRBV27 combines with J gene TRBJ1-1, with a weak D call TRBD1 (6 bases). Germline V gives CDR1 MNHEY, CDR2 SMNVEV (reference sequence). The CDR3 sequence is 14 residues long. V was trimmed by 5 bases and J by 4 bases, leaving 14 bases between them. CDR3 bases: TGTGCCAGCAGTCCTCTGGTCAGGGGCACTGAAGCTTTCTTT. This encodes CASSPLVRGTEAFF.

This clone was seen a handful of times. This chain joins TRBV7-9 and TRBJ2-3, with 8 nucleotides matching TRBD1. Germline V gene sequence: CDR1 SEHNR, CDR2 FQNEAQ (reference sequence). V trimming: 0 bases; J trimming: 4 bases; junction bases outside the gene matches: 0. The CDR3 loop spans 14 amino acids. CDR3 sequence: CASSLAQGADTQYF. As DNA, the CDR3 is TGTGCCAGCAGCTTAGCACAGGGGGCAGATACGCAGTATTTT.

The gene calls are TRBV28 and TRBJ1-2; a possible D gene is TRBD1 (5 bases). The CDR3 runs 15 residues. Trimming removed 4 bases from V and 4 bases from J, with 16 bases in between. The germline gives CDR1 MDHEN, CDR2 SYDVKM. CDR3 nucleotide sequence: TGTGCCAGCAGTTGGCAGGACCTCGGGGGCTATGGCTACACCTTC. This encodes CASSWQDLGGYGYTF.

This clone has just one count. Here the CDR3 DNA reads TGTGCCAGCACTGGGGGGACAGCCCCAGAAATTTACGAGCAGTACTTC. It translates to CASTGGTAPEIYEQYF. The rearrangement links TRBV5-5 to TRBJ2-7; weak D call: TRBD1 (7 bases). CDR1 SGHKS and CDR2 YYEKEE come from the germline V gene (reference sequence). The V end was cut by 6 bases, the J end by 4 bases, with 23 bases between. The CDR3 loop spans 16 amino acids. Variable domain in full (rest from reference TRBV5-5 and TRBJ2-7): DAGVTQSPTHLIKTRGQQVTLRCSPISGHKSVSWYQQVLGQGPQFIFQYYEKEERGRGNFPDRFSARQFPNYSSELNVNALLLGDSALYLCASTGGTAPEIYEQYFGPGTRLTVT.

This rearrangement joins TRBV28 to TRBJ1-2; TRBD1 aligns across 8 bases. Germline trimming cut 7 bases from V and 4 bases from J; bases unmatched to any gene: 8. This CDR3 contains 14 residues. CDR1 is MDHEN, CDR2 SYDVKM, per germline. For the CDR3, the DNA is TGTGCCAGCAAGGACAGGGCGAGGGGCTATGGCTACACCTTC. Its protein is CASKDRARGYGYTF.

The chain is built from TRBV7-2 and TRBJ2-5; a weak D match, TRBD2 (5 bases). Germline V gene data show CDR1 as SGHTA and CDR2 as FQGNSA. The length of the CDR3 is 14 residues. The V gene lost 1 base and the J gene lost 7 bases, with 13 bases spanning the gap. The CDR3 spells CASSLERTWGTQYF. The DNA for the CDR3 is TGTGCCAGCAGCTTAGAGCGGACTTGGGGGACCCAGTACTTC.

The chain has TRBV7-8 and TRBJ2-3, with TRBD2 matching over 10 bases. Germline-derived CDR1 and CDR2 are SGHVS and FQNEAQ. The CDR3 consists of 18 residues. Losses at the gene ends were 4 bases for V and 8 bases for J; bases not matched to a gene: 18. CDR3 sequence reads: CASSSMRTSGLEGGTQYF. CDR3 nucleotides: TGTGCCAGCAGCTCCATGAGGACTAGCGGACTTGAGGGGGGTACGCAGTATTTT. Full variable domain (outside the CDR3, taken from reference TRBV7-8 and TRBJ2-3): GAGVSQSPRYKVAKRGQDVALRCDPISGHVSLFWYQQALGQGPEFLTYFQNEAQLDKSGLPSDRFFAERPEGSVSTLKIQRTQQEDSAVYLCASSSMRTSGLEGGTQYFGPGTRLTVL.

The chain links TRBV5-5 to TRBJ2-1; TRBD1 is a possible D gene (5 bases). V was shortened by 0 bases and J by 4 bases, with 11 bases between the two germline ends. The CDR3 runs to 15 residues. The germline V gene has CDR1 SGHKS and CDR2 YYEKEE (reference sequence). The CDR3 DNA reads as TGTGCCAGCAGCTTGGCCGCGTACAGGTACAATGAGCAGTTCTTC. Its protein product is CASSLAAYRYNEQFF.